These 6 T cell receptor beta chains share one sample of origin, sequenced in a study of spatial heterogeneity in lung cancer. Time point of the sample: sample taken at primary tumor resection. Overall study findings and caveats: Expanded alpha and beta TCR counts within tumors tracked tumor mutation counts.

What these receptors recognize is not known. Each CDR3 protein is one row after TCRdb ran MiXCR on the 5' RACE reads. The table shows under 15,000 distinct CDR3 sequences, with 4% to 5% occurring only once. Sequencing was performed on lung tumor tissue, taken at surgery. These receptors were collected from a female donor with early-stage non-small cell lung cancer.

In its sample, this clonotype was seen many times. As DNA, the CDR3 is TGTGCCAGCTCACCAGCAGGGGTGCCACCCCTCCACTTT. Translated, it gives CASSPAGVPPLHF. The chain has TRBV18 and TRBJ1-6; possibly TRBD1 for D (6 bases). The CDR3 length is 13 residues. CDR1 and CDR2 from the germline V gene are KGHSH and LQKENI. With 2 bases removed from V and 11 bases from J, the gap between germline ends came to 10 bases.

This clonotype is medium-sized. V is TRBV10-2 and J is TRBJ2-5; 14 nucleotides line up with TRBD2. The length of the CDR3 is 14 residues. Germline loops: CDR1 WSHSY, CDR2 SAAADI. With 6 bases clipped from V and 4 bases from J, the junction kept 1 base outside the gene matches. The CDR3 DNA reads TGCGCCAGCAGCGGGACTAGCGGGAGAGAGACCCAGTACTTC. This encodes CASSGTSGRETQYF.

This clonotype was recorded at least ten times. The rearrangement uses TRBV6-1 and TRBJ2-3; TRBD2 agrees at 8 bases. The germline V gene encodes CDR1 MNHNS and CDR2 SASEGT. CDR3 length equals 14 residues. Unmatched junction bases numbered 5, after V lost 8 bases and J lost 1 base. The CDR3 reads CASRERGRTDTQYF. For the CDR3, the DNA is TGTGCCAGCCGAGAGCGGGGGCGCACAGATACGCAGTATTTT.

This clonotype was seen many times. The chain carries TRBV6-1 and TRBJ1-1, with D possibly TRBD1 on 5 matching bases. Per germline, CDR1 MNHNS and CDR2 SASEGT. Trimming pared 6 bases from V and 1 base from J, leaving 18 bases between. This CDR3 has 16 residues. This CDR3 is CASRPNTGRWNTEAFF. The CDR3 nucleotides are TGTGCCAGCAGACCCAATACGGGACGCTGGAACACTGAAGCTTTCTTT.

This clonotype occurred many times. The genes are TRBV12-3 or TRBV12-4 and TRBJ1-6; D call uncertain. The length of the CDR3 is 12 residues. Trimming stripped 6 bases from V and 9 bases from J, with 9 bases between. In nucleotides, the CDR3 is TGTGCCAGCAGCGAAAGTAGTTCACCCCTCCACTTT. Encoded protein: CASSESSSPLHF.

In its sample, this clonotype was seen many times. The CDR3 DNA is TGCAGTGCCCGACCCAATCTAAGGGCCGGGGAGCTGTTTTTT. Translating gives CSARPNLRAGELFF. J is TRBJ2-2 and V is TRBV20-1; D remains ambiguous. V lost 6 bases and J lost 6, with 17 bases in between. Germline V lookup: CDR1 DFQATT, CDR2 SNEGSKA (reference sequence). CDR3 size: 14 residues.